This T cell receptor beta chain was sequenced during a study of OX40 agonist ivuxolimab in advanced cancers. Study-level results: Some patients without response likewise showed low normalized clonal expansion.

Of note for this clone: The target antigen is unknown.

Here immunoSEQ multiplex PCR was the method, and the copy in TCRdb shows in-frame clones only, minus some. The table shows around 45,000 clones, with about nine tenths occurring only once. Germline CDR1 and CDR2: SGHTA and FQGTGA. After removal of 5 bases from V and 1 base from J, the junction contained 3 bases not matched to a gene. The CDR3 runs to 15 residues. Sample: CD4+ or CD8+ T cells sorted from blood, taken in a trial of the OX40 agonist ivuxolimab. The TCR was taken from an adult with an advanced solid tumor such as melanoma, head and neck, liver or kidney cancer. The V call is TRBV7-3, the J call TRBJ2-5; 11 nucleotides match TRBD2. The CDR3 sequence: CASSQGLAVQETQYF. As DNA, the CDR3 is TGTGCCAGCAGCCAGGGACTAGCGGTCCAAGAGACCCAGTACTTC.